Presented here are 17 T cell receptor beta chains from one specimen sequenced in a study of cytomegalovirus exposure and HLA in healthy donors. 60 Vbeta and 13 Jbeta primers were used in PCR. Only in-frame clones appear in the TCRdb table, and some are missing; sequencing was by immunoSEQ multiplex PCR. The sample comprises tens of thousands of clones, approximately 70% of which are singletons, and approximately 19% rests with the top ten. Sequenced input: PBMCs. These receptors were collected from a woman in her fifties or sixties in good health and CMV-seropositive.

CDR3 nucleotide sequence: TGTGCCAGCAGCTTAGGTTGGGGCGGGGGCCTCAACACCGGGGAGCTGTTTTTT. Translating it yields CASSLGWGGGLNTGELFF. This sequence joins TRBV7-3 and TRBJ2-2, with a possible D match to TRBD2 (7 bases). The CDR3 consists of 18 residues. Trimming pared 2 bases from V and 2 bases from J, leaving 18 bases between. Per germline, CDR1 SGHTA and CDR2 FQGTGA. Full variable domain (outside the CDR3, taken from reference TRBV7-3 and TRBJ2-2): GAGVSQTPSNKVTEKGKYVELRCDPISGHTALYWYRQSLGQGPEFLIYFQGTGAADDSGLPNDRFFAVRPEGSVSTLKIQRTERGDSAVYLCASSLGWGGGLNTGELFFGEGSRLTVL.

The chain couples TRBV7-9 to TRBJ2-2; D is unresolved. The V and J ends lost 5 bases and 5 bases respectively, with 6 bases between them. From germline, CDR1 is SEHNR and CDR2 FQNEAQ (reference sequence). The CDR3 sequence is 12 residues long. CDR3 nucleotide sequence: TGTGCCAGCAGCGACGGGACCGGGGAGCTGTTTTTT. Residues: CASSDGTGELFF.

In this sample, this clone turned up once. The V and J genes are TRBV5-1 and TRBJ2-1; 8 nucleotides agree with TRBD1. This CDR3 is built from 18 residues. V lost 0 bases to trimming and J lost 3 bases; unmatched junction nucleotides: 11. Germline loops: CDR1 SGHRS, CDR2 YFSETQ. CDR3 in DNA: TGCGCCAGCAGCTTGGCGGACTCCGGGACAGGACACTACAATGAGCAGTTCTTC. Translation: CASSLADSGTGHYNEQFF.

The chain uses TRBV2 and TRBJ1-6, with 7 bases matching TRBD1. In germline, CDR1 is SNHLY, CDR2 FYNNEI. V lost 6 bases and J lost 3; bases outside the gene matches: 5. The CDR3 has 15 amino acids. The CDR3 spells CASRAQGGYNSPLHF. CDR3 sequence (DNA): TGTGCCAGCAGAGCTCAGGGGGGCTATAATTCACCCCTCCACTTT.

The rearrangement joins TRBV7-9 to TRBJ1-3; D is undetermined. Germline loops: CDR1 SEHNR, CDR2 FQNEAQ (reference sequence). The CDR3 is 15 residues long. V lost 5 bases and J lost 0, with 11 bases in between. The CDR3 is CASSAEVSSGNTIYF. DNA of the CDR3: TGTGCCAGCAGCGCCGAGGTTAGCTCTGGAAACACCATATATTTT.

V and J are TRBV4-3 and TRBJ2-1; 14 nucleotides align to TRBD2. Germline loops: CDR1 LGHNA, CDR2 YSLEER. The junction had 10 bases not matched to a gene; V was cut back by 5 bases and J by 10 bases. The CDR3 is 16 amino acids. Written as DNA, the CDR3 is TGCGCCAGCAGCGGCCGACTAGCGGGGGGGAGTCAGGAGCAGTTCTTC. This sequence encodes CASSGRLAGGSQEQFF.

J is TRBJ1-2 and V is TRBV7-8, with 9 bases matching TRBD1. The germline V gene has CDR1 SGHVS and CDR2 FQNEAQ. CDR3 length: 14 amino acids. Trimming took 4 bases from V and 2 from J; bases not matched to a gene: 2. The CDR3 DNA reads TGTGCCAGCAGCTCAGGACAGGGGAACTATGGCTACACCTTC. Its protein product is CASSSGQGNYGYTF.

The chain joins TRBV19 to TRBJ2-3; D gene unclear. Trimming removed 2 bases from V and 0 bases from J, with 18 bases in between. The CDR3 extends over 18 amino acids. Germline CDR1 LNHDA, CDR2 SQIVND (reference sequence). CDR3 in amino acids: CASSITAATLSSTDTQYF. The CDR3 nucleotides are TGTGCCAGTAGTATAACTGCAGCGACTCTATCTAGCACAGATACGCAGTATTTT.

This clone was recorded a few times. CDR3 DNA sequence: TGTGCCAGCAGTGACAACTACGAGCAGTACTTC. This codes for CASSDNYEQYF. The chain combines TRBV6-5 with TRBJ2-7; unclear D gene. V was clipped by 5 bases and J by 3 bases, with 5 bases between them. This CDR3 has 11 residues. Germline loops: CDR1 MNHEY, CDR2 SVGAGI.

This chain joins TRBV7-8 and TRBJ2-7; the D is unclear. Trimming took 5 bases from V and 2 from J, leaving 16 bases between them. This CDR3 spans 15 amino acids. The germline gives CDR1 SGHVS, CDR2 FQNEAQ. The chain's CDR3 is CASSPKRTSPYEQYF. The CDR3 DNA sequence: TGTGCCAGCAGCCCCAAGCGAACCAGCCCCTACGAGCAGTACTTC.

The chain combines TRBV5-1 with TRBJ1-5; D is undetermined. CDR1 and CDR2 from the germline V gene are SGHRS and YFSETQ. With 4 bases removed from V and 4 bases from J, the gap between germline ends came to 9 bases. The CDR3 consists of 13 residues. DNA for the CDR3: TGCGCCAGCAGCCCTACGGGGAATCAGCCCCAGCATTTT. Translation gives CASSPTGNQPQHF.

The V gene is TRBV9, the J gene TRBJ2-1; 8 bases agree with TRBD2. The V gene's germline CDR1 is SGDLS and CDR2 YYNGEE. The J segment lost 1 base and the V segment lost 3 bases, leaving 3 bases of the junction unmatched. The CDR3 runs 15 residues. CDR3: CASSAGGESYNEQFF. The CDR3 DNA reads as TGTGCCAGCAGCGCCGGGGGGGAATCCTACAATGAGCAGTTCTTC.

V usage is TRBV6-5 and J usage is TRBJ2-7, with 10 bases lining up with TRBD1. V trimming: 7 bases; J trimming: 2 bases; junction bases outside the gene matches: 8. Germline loops: CDR1 MNHEY, CDR2 SVGAGI. The CDR3 is 15 residues long. The chain's CDR3 is CASMGPGQGTYEQYF. CDR3 nucleotides: TGTGCCAGCATGGGCCCGGGACAGGGGACCTACGAGCAGTACTTC.

This sequence joins TRBV2 and TRBJ2-3, with 7 bases fitting TRBD2. This CDR3 spans 14 amino acids. Germline lookup yields CDR1 SNHLY and CDR2 FYNNEI. J was trimmed by 2 bases and V by 6 bases; bases with no gene match: 5. The CDR3 spells CASRDWDYTDTQYF. In nucleotides, the CDR3 is TGTGCCAGCAGGGATTGGGACTACACAGATACGCAGTATTTT.

V gene TRBV18 combines with J gene TRBJ1-6; a weak D match, TRBD1 (5 bases). The CDR3 runs 15 residues. In germline, CDR1 is KGHSH, CDR2 LQKENI. Trimming cost V 3 bases and J 5 bases, with 11 bases left between them. CDR3 nucleotides: TGTGCCAGCTCACCGGGTCGGGGGAATAATTCACCCCTCCACTTT. It specifies CASSPGRGNNSPLHF.

This clone was seen only a few times. This chain uses TRBV18 with TRBJ2-1, with D tentatively TRBD1 (5 bases). V was pared by 0 bases and J by 9 bases, with 15 bases between. The germline gives CDR1 KGHSH, CDR2 LQKENI. The CDR3 spans 15 residues. The CDR3 spells CASSPPIGVAGEQFF. The DNA of the CDR3 is TGTGCCAGCTCACCACCGATAGGGGTAGCTGGTGAGCAGTTCTTC.

This clone has only a few counts. V is TRBV5-1 and J is TRBJ2-1, with 8 bases that match TRBD2. The CDR3 covers 15 residues. Germline CDR1 SGHRS, CDR2 YFSETQ. Losses at the gene ends were 0 bases for V and 8 bases for J; bases not matched to a gene: 7. The CDR3: CASSLVQRGKDEQFF. The CDR3 DNA reads as TGCGCCAGCAGCTTGGTCCAGCGGGGGAAGGATGAGCAGTTCTTC. Variable domain in full (rest from reference TRBV5-1 and TRBJ2-1): KAGVTQTPRYLIKTRGQQVTLSCSPISGHRSVSWYQQTPGQGLQFLFEYFSETQRNKGNFPGRFSGRQFSNSRSEMNVSTLELGDSALYLCASSLVQRGKDEQFFGPGTRLTVL.